The 16 T cell receptor beta chains below were found in one sample sequenced in a study of cytomegalovirus exposure and HLA in healthy donors. 60 Vbeta and 13 Jbeta primers were used in PCR. Sequencing used immunoSEQ multiplex PCR; TCRdb keeps in-frame clones, though not all of them. The table has under 150,000 clones, about 84% seen once. Sequenced: PBMCs. The receptors come from a woman in her 40s in good health and CMV-seropositive.

The gene calls are TRBV28 and TRBJ1-6, with 9 bases lining up with TRBD1. With 5 bases clipped from V and 8 bases from J, the junction kept 7 bases outside the gene matches. Germline V gene sequence: CDR1 MDHEN, CDR2 SYDVKM. This CDR3 is built from 15 residues. The CDR3 here is CASSAQQGADSPLHF. As DNA, the CDR3 is TGTGCCAGCAGTGCCCAACAGGGGGCGGATTCACCCCTCCACTTT.

The rearrangement joins TRBV27 to TRBJ1-1; 8 positions match TRBD1. The V gene end was trimmed by 5 bases and the J gene end by 0 bases; junction bases not matched to a gene: 5. This CDR3 is built from 15 residues. Germline values: CDR1 MNHEY, CDR2 SMNVEV (reference sequence). Written as DNA, the CDR3 is TGTGCCAGCAGTGACAGGGGAGATATGAACACTGAAGCTTTCTTT. It translates to CASSDRGDMNTEAFF.

As regards this clone: An end of the junction differs from the germline gene, which may be a read error. The chain carries TRBV7-9 and TRBJ1-2, with a possible D match to TRBD1 (5 bases). The CDR3 runs to 13 residues. The germline V gene encodes CDR1 SEHNR and CDR2 FQNEAQ (reference sequence). Here the CDR3 DNA reads TGTTCCAGCAGCTTAATAGGGGAGGAGGGCTACACCTTC. It is translated as CSSSLIGEEGYTF. Combining the CDR3 with reference TRBV7-9 and TRBJ1-2 gives the whole variable domain DTGVSQNPRHKITKRGQNVTFRCDPISEHNRLYWYRQTLGQGPEFLTYFQNEAQLEKSRLLSDRFSAERPKGSFSTLEIQRTEQGDSAMYLCSSSLIGEEGYTFGSGTRLTVV.

The chain carries TRBV2 and TRBJ2-5, with TRBD1 matching over 7 bases. With 4 bases clipped from V and 5 bases from J, the junction kept 10 bases outside the gene matches. This CDR3 contains 15 residues. Germline loops: CDR1 SNHLY, CDR2 FYNNEI. This chain's CDR3 is CASSGRGGAEETQYF. The CDR3 DNA reads as TGTGCCAGCAGTGGGCGAGGGGGCGCGGAGGAGACCCAGTACTTC.

The chain uses TRBV5-4 and TRBJ2-1; perhaps TRBD1 as D (5 bases). Between the trimmed V and J ends, which lost 3 bases and 5 bases, there was a span of 6 bases. The CDR3 is made up of 12 amino acids. Germline loops: CDR1 SGHNT, CDR2 YYREEE (reference sequence). DNA for the CDR3: TGTGCCAGCAGCTCGACAGACAATGAGCAGTTCTTC. This codes for CASSSTDNEQFF. The whole variable domain, filled in from reference TRBV5-4 and TRBJ2-1, reads ETGVTQSPTHLIKTRGQQVTLRCSSQSGHNTVSWYQQALGQGPQFIFQYYREEENGRGNFPPRFSGLQFPNYSSELNVNALELDDSALYLCASSSTDNEQFFGPGTRLTVL.

The V and J genes are TRBV5-1 and TRBJ2-1; TRBD1 agrees at 7 bases. V was pared by 4 bases and J by 1 base, with 2 bases of the junction left unmatched. This CDR3 region has 14 residues. The germline CDR1 and CDR2 sequences are SGHRS and YFSETQ. The CDR3 DNA sequence: TGCGCCAGCAGCATACAGGGGTCCTACAATGAGCAGTTCTTC. Encoded protein: CASSIQGSYNEQFF.

The V and J genes are TRBV7-9 and TRBJ2-2, with D maybe TRBD1 (6 bases). Trimming cost V 0 bases and J 4 bases, with 6 bases left between them. Germline CDR1 SEHNR, CDR2 FQNEAQ (reference sequence). The CDR3 length is 14 residues. CDR3 residues: CASSLAGATGELFF. The CDR3 region has the DNA TGTGCCAGCAGCTTAGCGGGGGCCACCGGGGAGCTGTTTTTT. The full variable domain, in which reference TRBV7-9 and TRBJ2-2 provide the parts outside the CDR3, is DTGVSQNPRHKITKRGQNVTFRCDPISEHNRLYWYRQTLGQGPEFLTYFQNEAQLEKSRLLSDRFSAERPKGSFSTLEIQRTEQGDSAMYLCASSLAGATGELFFGEGSRLTVL.

This clone appeared a single time. The gene calls are TRBV5-5 and TRBJ2-5, with 7 bases identical to TRBD1. Trimming removed 0 bases from V and 0 bases from J; junction bases left unmatched: 5. CDR1 is SGHKS, CDR2 YYEKEE, per germline (reference sequence). The CDR3 contains 16 residues. CDR3 nucleotide sequence: TGTGCCAGCAGCTTGGCGGGACAGTTGTACCAAGAGACCCAGTACTTC. Protein sequence: CASSLAGQLYQETQYF.

This clone was counted a single time. The genes are TRBV7-2 and TRBJ2-3; D is unclear. CDR3 size: 16 residues. V dropped 3 bases and J dropped 0 bases, with 13 bases sitting between them. Per the germline V gene, CDR1 is SGHTA and CDR2 is FQGNSA. The CDR3 protein is CASSFRHSPSTDTQYF. The DNA for the CDR3 is TGTGCCAGCAGCTTCAGACATAGTCCTAGCACAGATACGCAGTATTTT.

This chain connects TRBV5-1 to TRBJ2-7; TRBD1 matches 11 bases. The CDR3 sequence is 16 residues long. The germline V gene encodes CDR1 SGHRS and CDR2 YFSETQ. The V segment lost 4 bases and the J segment 6 bases; nucleotides outside the gene matches: 12. Here the CDR3 DNA reads TGCGCCAGCAGCCAACAAACCGGGACAGGGGGATCCGAGCAGTACTTC. This encodes CASSQQTGTGGSEQYF. Drawing the rest from reference TRBV5-1 and TRBJ2-7, the complete variable domain is KAGVTQTPRYLIKTRGQQVTLSCSPISGHRSVSWYQQTPGQGLQFLFEYFSETQRNKGNFPGRFSGRQFSNSRSEMNVSTLELGDSALYLCASSQQTGTGGSEQYFGPGTRLTVT.

In the case of this clone: This sample also contains other DNA sequences that code for the same CDR3. This rearrangement joins TRBV5-4 to TRBJ2-1; D is unresolved. Germline V lookup: CDR1 SGHNT, CDR2 YYREEE (reference sequence). V shed 5 bases and J shed 0 bases, with 6 bases lying between them. The CDR3 length is 13 residues. CDR3: CASSSSSYNEQFF. Written as DNA, the CDR3 is TGTGCCAGCAGTAGTAGCTCCTACAATGAGCAGTTCTTC.

V gene TRBV11-2 combines with J gene TRBJ2-7, with D perhaps matching TRBD2 (6 bases). CDR3 length equals 13 residues. The V gene lost 6 bases and the J gene lost 5 bases, with 14 bases spanning the gap. The germline CDR1 and CDR2 sequences are SGHAT and FQNNGV. CDR3 DNA: TGTGCCAGCAGGATATCCGGACTAAACGAGCAGTACTTC. This sequence encodes CASRISGLNEQYF.

The rearrangement links TRBV5-4 to TRBJ2-2, with TRBD2 as a possible D gene (7 bases). The V gene lost 0 bases and the J gene lost 1 base, with 10 bases spanning the gap. Per germline, CDR1 SGHNT and CDR2 YYREEE (reference sequence). This CDR3 has 16 amino acids. The CDR3 reads CASSLGGGQNTGELFF. CDR3 DNA sequence: TGTGCCAGCAGCTTGGGGGGGGGCCAGAACACCGGGGAGCTGTTTTTT.

V is TRBV2 and J is TRBJ1-5, with a tentative D call TRBD1 (6 bases). Germline CDR1 SNHLY, CDR2 FYNNEI. This CDR3 has 14 residues. Trimming took 7 bases from V and 0 from J, leaving 10 bases between them. CDR3 protein: CASTPDSSNQPQHF. Written as DNA, the CDR3 is TGTGCCAGCACCCCGGACAGTAGCAATCAGCCCCAGCATTTT. The full variable domain, its missing parts supplied by reference TRBV2 and TRBJ1-5, is EPEVTQTPSHQVTQMGQEVILRCVPISNHLYFYWYRQILGQKVEFLVSFYNNEISEKSEIFDDQFSVERPDGSNFTLKIRSTKLEDSAMYFCASTPDSSNQPQHFGDGTRLSIL.

The chain recombines TRBV6-1 with TRBJ2-3, with 10 positions matching TRBD2. The CDR3 has 14 residues. CDR1 and CDR2 (germline): MNHNS, SASEGT. With V trimmed by 9 bases and J by 2 bases, 5 bases remained unmatched. CDR3 DNA sequence: TGTGCCAGTGGGACTAGCGTTAACACAGATACGCAGTATTTT. Encoded protein: CASGTSVNTDTQYF.

The J gene is TRBJ2-3, the V gene TRBV2; TRBD2 matches 7 bases. Germline V CDR1 and CDR2: SNHLY, FYNNEI. The V gene end was trimmed by 4 bases and the J gene end by 2 bases; junction bases not matched to a gene: 3. CDR3 length: 14 residues. The CDR3 bases are TGTGCCAGCAGTGGGGCGGGAGCCACAGATACGCAGTATTTT. Its protein product is CASSGAGATDTQYF. Supplemented by reference TRBV2 and TRBJ2-3, the full variable domain reads EPEVTQTPSHQVTQMGQEVILRCVPISNHLYFYWYRQILGQKVEFLVSFYNNEISEKSEIFDDQFSVERPDGSNFTLKIRSTKLEDSAMYFCASSGAGATDTQYFGPGTRLTVL.